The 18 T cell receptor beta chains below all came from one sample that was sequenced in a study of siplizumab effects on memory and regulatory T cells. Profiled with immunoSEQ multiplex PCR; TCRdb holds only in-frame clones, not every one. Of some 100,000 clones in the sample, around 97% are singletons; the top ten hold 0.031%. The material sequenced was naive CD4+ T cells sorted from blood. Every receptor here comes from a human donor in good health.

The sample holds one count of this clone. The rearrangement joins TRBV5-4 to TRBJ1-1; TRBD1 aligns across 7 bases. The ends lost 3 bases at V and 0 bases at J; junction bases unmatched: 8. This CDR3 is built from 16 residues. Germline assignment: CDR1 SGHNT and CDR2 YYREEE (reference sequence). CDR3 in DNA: TGTGCCAGCAGCTCTCAGGACAGGTCCATGAACACTGAAGCTTTCTTT. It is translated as CASSSQDRSMNTEAFF. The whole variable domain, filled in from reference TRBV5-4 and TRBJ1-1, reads ETGVTQSPTHLIKTRGQQVTLRCSSQSGHNTVSWYQQALGQGPQFIFQYYREEENGRGNFPPRFSGLQFPNYSSELNVNALELDDSALYLCASSSQDRSMNTEAFFGQGTRLTVV.

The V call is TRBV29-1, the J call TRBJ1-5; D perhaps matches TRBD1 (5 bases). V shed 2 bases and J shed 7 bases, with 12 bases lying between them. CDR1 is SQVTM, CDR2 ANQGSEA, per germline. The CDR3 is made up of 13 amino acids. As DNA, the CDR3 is TGCAGCGTTGAATCTGGGGGAGGGCAGCCCCAGCATTTT. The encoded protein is CSVESGGGQPQHF. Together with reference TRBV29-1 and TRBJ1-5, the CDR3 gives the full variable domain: SAVISQKPSRDICQRGTSLTIQCQVDSQVTMMFWYRQQPGQSLTLIATANQGSEATYESGFVIDKFPISRPNLTFSTLTVSNMSPEDSSIYLCSVESGGGQPQHFGDGTRLSIL.

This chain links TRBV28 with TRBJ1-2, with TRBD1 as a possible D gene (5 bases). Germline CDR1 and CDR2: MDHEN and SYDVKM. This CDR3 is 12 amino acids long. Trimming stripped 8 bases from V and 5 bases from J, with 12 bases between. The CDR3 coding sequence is TGTGCCAGCTCGGGACCGAATTATGGCTACACCTTC. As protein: CASSGPNYGYTF.

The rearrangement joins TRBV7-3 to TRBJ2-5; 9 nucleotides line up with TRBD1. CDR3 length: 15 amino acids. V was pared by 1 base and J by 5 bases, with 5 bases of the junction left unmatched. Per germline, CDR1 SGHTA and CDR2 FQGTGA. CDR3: CASSLRQGVEETQYF. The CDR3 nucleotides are TGTGCCAGCAGCTTAAGACAGGGGGTGGAGGAGACCCAGTACTTC.

The CDR3 DNA is TGTGCCAGCTCACCCGGACAGGGGGCTTACGAGCAGTACTTC. Its translation: CASSPGQGAYEQYF. The chain recombines TRBV18 with TRBJ2-7; 11 bases are a match to TRBD1. V was pared by 3 bases and J by 4 bases, with 2 bases of the junction left unmatched. This CDR3 is 14 amino acids long. Per germline, CDR1 KGHSH and CDR2 LQKENI.

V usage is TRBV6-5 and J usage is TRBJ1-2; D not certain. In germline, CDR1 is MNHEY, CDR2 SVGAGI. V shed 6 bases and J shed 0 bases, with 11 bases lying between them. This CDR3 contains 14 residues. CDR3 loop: CASSEQGSNYGYTF. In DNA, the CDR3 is TGTGCCAGCAGCGAGCAAGGCTCTAACTATGGCTACACCTTC.

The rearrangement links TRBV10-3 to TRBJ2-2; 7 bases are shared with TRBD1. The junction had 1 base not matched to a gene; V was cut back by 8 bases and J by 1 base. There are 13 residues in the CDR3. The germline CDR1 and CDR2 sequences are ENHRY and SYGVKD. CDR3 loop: CAIRDRNTGELFF. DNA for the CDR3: TGTGCCATCCGGGACAGGAACACCGGGGAGCTGTTTTTT.

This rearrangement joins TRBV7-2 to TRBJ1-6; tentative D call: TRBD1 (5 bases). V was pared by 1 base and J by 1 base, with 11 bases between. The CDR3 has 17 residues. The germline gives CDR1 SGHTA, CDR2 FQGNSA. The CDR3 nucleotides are TGTGCCAGCAGCTTAGTCTTTGGGGGTTCCTATAATTCACCCCTCCACTTT. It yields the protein CASSLVFGGSYNSPLHF.

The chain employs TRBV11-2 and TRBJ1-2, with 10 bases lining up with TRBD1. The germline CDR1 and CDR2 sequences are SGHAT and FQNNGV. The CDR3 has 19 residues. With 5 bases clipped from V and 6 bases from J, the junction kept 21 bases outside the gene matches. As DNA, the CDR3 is TGTGCCAGCAGCACCAATGACAGGGGGCGTTTTCGCGTCGAGCATGGCTACACCTTC. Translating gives CASSTNDRGRFRVEHGYTF.

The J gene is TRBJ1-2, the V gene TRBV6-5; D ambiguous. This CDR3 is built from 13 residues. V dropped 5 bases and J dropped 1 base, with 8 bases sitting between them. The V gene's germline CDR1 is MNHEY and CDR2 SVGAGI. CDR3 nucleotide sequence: TGTGCCAGCAGTCGCACGCTTAACTATGGCTACACCTTC. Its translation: CASSRTLNYGYTF.

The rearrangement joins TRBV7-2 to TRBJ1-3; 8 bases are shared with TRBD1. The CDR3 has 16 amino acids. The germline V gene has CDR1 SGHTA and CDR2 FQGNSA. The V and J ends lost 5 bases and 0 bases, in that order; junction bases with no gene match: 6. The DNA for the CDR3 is TGTGCCAGCAGCCCCAAAACAGGGGGCTCTGGAAACACCATATATTTT. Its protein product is CASSPKTGGSGNTIYF.

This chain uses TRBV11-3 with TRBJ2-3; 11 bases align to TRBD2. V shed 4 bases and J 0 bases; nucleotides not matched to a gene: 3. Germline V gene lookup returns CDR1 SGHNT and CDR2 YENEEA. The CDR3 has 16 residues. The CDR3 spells CASSYGTSGSTDTQYF. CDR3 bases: TGTGCCAGCAGCTATGGGACTAGCGGAAGCACAGATACGCAGTATTTT.

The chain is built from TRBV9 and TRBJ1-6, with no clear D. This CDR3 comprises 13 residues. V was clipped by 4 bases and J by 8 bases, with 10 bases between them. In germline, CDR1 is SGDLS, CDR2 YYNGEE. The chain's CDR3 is CASSQSPDSPLHF. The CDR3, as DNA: TGTGCCAGCAGCCAGTCCCCAGATTCACCCCTCCACTTT.

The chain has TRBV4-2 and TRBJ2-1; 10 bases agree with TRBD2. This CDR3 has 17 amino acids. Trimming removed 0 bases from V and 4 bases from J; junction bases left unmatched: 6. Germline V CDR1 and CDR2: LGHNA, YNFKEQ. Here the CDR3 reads CASSQEKAGGPYNEQFF. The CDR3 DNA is TGTGCCAGCAGCCAAGAAAAAGCGGGGGGGCCGTACAATGAGCAGTTCTTC.

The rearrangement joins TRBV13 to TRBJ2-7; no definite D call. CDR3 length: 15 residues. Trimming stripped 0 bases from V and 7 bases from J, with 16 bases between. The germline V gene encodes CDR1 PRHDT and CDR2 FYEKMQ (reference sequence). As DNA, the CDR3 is TGTGCCAGCAGCTTAGGCAGTACCGTCCCTAGGGAGCAGTACTTC. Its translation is CASSLGSTVPREQYF.

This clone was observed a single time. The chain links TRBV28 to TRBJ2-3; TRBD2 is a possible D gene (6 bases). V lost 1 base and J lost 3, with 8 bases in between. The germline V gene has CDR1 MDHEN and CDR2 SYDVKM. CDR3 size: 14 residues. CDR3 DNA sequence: TGTGCCAGCAGTTTATCTCGGGGGACAGATACGCAGTATTTT. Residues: CASSLSRGTDTQYF.

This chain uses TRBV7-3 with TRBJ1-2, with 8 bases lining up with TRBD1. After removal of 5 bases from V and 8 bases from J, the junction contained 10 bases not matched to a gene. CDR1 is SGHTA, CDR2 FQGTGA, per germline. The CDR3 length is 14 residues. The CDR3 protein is CASSLGDRMGGYTF. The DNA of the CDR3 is TGTGCCAGCAGCCTTGGGGACAGGATGGGAGGCTACACCTTC.

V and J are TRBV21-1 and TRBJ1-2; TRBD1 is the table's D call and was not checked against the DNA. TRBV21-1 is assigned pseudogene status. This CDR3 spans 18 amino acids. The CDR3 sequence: CASKLTGQGVSLTYGYTF. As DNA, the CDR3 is TGTGCCAGCAAGTTAACGGGACAGGGAGTCTCCCTAACCTATGGCTACACCTTC.